This entry lists 11 T cell receptor beta chains sequenced from one sample in a study of response to subunit inactivated influenza vaccine. TCRdb re-derived calls from the RT-PCR reads in MiXCR, one entry per CDR3 protein. This table holds over 650,000 distinct CDR3 sequences, roughly 20% found once. The material was PBMCs from blood, obtained roughly 5 days after vaccination. The receptors were sampled from a man aged 50 to 60 who received an inactivated influenza vaccine.

The chain recombines TRBV5-6 with TRBJ2-1; possible D gene TRBD2, 7 bases. This CDR3 is built from 15 residues. V lost 2 bases and J lost 5, with 14 bases in between. The germline CDR1 and CDR2 sequences are SGHDT and YYEEEE. CDR3 sequence reads: CASSFLGGGHNEQFF. For the CDR3, the DNA is TGTGCCAGCAGCTTCTTGGGGGGGGGCCACAATGAGCAGTTCTTC. Using reference TRBV5-6 and TRBJ2-1 for the parts outside the CDR3, the full variable domain is DAGVTQSPTHLIKTRGQQVTLRCSPKSGHDTVSWYQQALGQGPQFIFQYYEEEERQRGNFPDRFSGHQFPNYSSELNVNALLLGDSALYLCASSFLGGGHNEQFFGPGTRLTVL.

The genes are TRBV7-2 and TRBJ1-1; D gene ambiguous. CDR1 and CDR2 (germline): SGHTA, FQGNSA. This CDR3 spans 16 amino acids. Trimming pared 2 bases from V and 1 base from J, leaving 14 bases between. As DNA, the CDR3 is TGTGCCAGCAGCTTAATATTCTCGGGCGGGAACACTGAAGCTTTCTTT. Protein sequence: CASSLIFSGGNTEAFF.

This chain joins TRBV29-1 and TRBJ2-7; 7 nucleotides line up with TRBD1. The ends lost 7 bases at V and 3 bases at J; junction bases unmatched: 9. Germline V gene lookup returns CDR1 SQVTM and CDR2 ANQGSEA. The CDR3 spans 13 residues. CDR3 nucleotide sequence: TGCAGCGCCCGCGAGGACAGGATCTACGAGCAGTACTTC. It translates to CSAREDRIYEQYF.

A few counts support this clonotype. The rearrangement uses TRBV13 and TRBJ2-3; maybe TRBD2 (7 bases). The germline V gene encodes CDR1 PRHDT and CDR2 FYEKMQ (reference sequence). The CDR3 runs 12 residues. Trimming left V 8 bases short and J 6 bases short, with 12 bases between. CDR3 protein: CASGGAGDTQYF. The CDR3 bases are TGTGCCAGCGGGGGGGCTGGGGATACGCAGTATTTT.

This clonotype was observed a single time. The J gene is TRBJ2-7, the V gene TRBV2; TRBD2 matches at 14 bases. Germline CDR1 is SNHLY and CDR2 is FYNNEI. This CDR3 region has 18 residues. The CDR3 is CTFSSRTSGRLYSYEQYF. CDR3 bases: TGTACCTTCAGTTCGAGGACTAGCGGGAGGCTCTACTCCTACGAGCAGTACTTC.

This clonotype was seen a handful of times. The chain recombines TRBV5-1 with TRBJ2-2; TRBD2 matches 8 bases. Germline V gene sequence: CDR1 SGHRS, CDR2 YFSETQ. The CDR3 contains 14 residues. The junction had 7 bases not matched to a gene; V was cut back by 2 bases and J by 10 bases. CDR3 sequence (DNA): TGCGCCAGCAGCTTTGGTAGCGGGGTGGAGGAGCTGTTTTTT. Amino acid sequence: CASSFGSGVEELFF.

This clonotype has more than one count but fewer than ten. The V call is TRBV20-1, the J call TRBJ2-1; 9 bases are a match to TRBD2. This CDR3 region has 17 residues. CDR1 DFQATT and CDR2 SNEGSKA come from the germline V gene (reference sequence). V lost 0 bases and J lost 0; bases outside the gene matches: 6. CDR3 DNA sequence: TGCAGTGCTAGAGATCCGGGAGCGGGGGGCTCCTACAATGAGCAGTTCTTC. It yields the protein CSARDPGAGGSYNEQFF.

To note about this clonotype: Relative to the germline gene, one junction end is altered; a read error may explain this. CDR3 sequence reads: CASSYFQGAVTF. For the CDR3, the DNA is TGTGCCAGCAGTTATTTTCAGGGGGCGGTGACCTTT. The chain recombines TRBV6-6 with TRBJ1-1; TRBD1 aligns across 8 bases. Germline V CDR1 and CDR2: MNHNY, SVGAGI (reference sequence). The CDR3 covers 12 residues.

This chain uses TRBV29-1 with TRBJ2-7, with a weak D call TRBD1 (6 bases). Trimming took off 6 bases at V and 5 bases at J, with 17 bases between the two ends. The CDR3 spans 13 residues. Per the germline V gene, CDR1 is SQVTM and CDR2 is ANQGSEA. The CDR3 loop is CSVVVRTVNEQYF. Written as DNA, the CDR3 is TGCAGCGTAGTCGTTCGGACAGTAAACGAGCAGTACTTC.

V is TRBV12-3 or TRBV12-4 and J is TRBJ2-1; a possible D gene is TRBD1 (5 bases). CDR3 size: 15 residues. Trimming left V 1 base short and J 5 bases short, with 12 bases between. CDR3 sequence: CASSLGAGQNNEQFF. Written as DNA, the CDR3 is TGTGCCAGCAGTTTAGGAGCAGGACAAAACAATGAGCAGTTCTTC.

This clonotype showed up just a few times. This chain connects TRBV5-1 to TRBJ2-7, with D possibly matching TRBD2 (6 bases). Trimming stripped 0 bases from V and 0 bases from J, with 13 bases between. The germline CDR1 and CDR2 sequences are SGHRS and YFSETQ. This CDR3 has 16 amino acids. The DNA for the CDR3 is TGCGCCAGCAGCTTGGCCACGGCGGGGAGCTCCTACGAGCAGTACTTC. Translation: CASSLATAGSSYEQYF. Full variable domain (remainder filled in from reference TRBV5-1 and TRBJ2-7): KAGVTQTPRYLIKTRGQQVTLSCSPISGHRSVSWYQQTPGQGLQFLFEYFSETQRNKGNFPGRFSGRQFSNSRSEMNVSTLELGDSALYLCASSLATAGSSYEQYFGPGTRLTVT.